This TCR beta chain was obtained from a study of blood T cell repertoires in COVID-19. Libraries were prepared by immunoSEQ multiplex PCR; TCRdb keeps only in-frame clonotypes and omits some of them. The table records over 250,000 clones, about nine tenths of them present only once. This CDR3 contains 15 residues. Per germline, CDR1 ENHRY and CDR2 SYGVKD. J lost 9 bases, V lost 0 bases, and 5 bases had no gene match. V gene TRBV10-3 combines with J gene TRBJ1-6; 7 bases are a match to TRBD1. The sequence came from a man aged 55 to 70 who had recovered from COVID-19. The source material was peripheral blood. The CDR3 DNA is TGTGCCATCAGTGAGTCCGGACAGGCGGGTTCACCCCTCCACTTT. The encoded protein is CAISESGQAGSPLHF.